Reported below is one T cell receptor (beta chain). The data were taken from a study of blood T cell repertoires in COVID-19. Germline V lookup: CDR1 SGHTA, CDR2 FQGNSA. This CDR3 spans 14 amino acids. V was pared by 5 bases and J by 6 bases, with 17 bases between. The assay was immunoSEQ multiplex PCR, and TCRdb's table has in-frame clones only and misses some. The sample shows about 99,000 clones, just over 85% of them seen only once. Sequenced sample: peripheral blood. This receptor was taken from a human donor in a cohort sampled during active COVID-19. This rearrangement joins TRBV7-2 to TRBJ2-7; D might be TRBD2 (6 bases). In DNA form, the CDR3 reads TGTGCCAGCAGCGGGAGAGCCCTGGGAGGCGAGCAGTACTTC. Amino acid sequence: CASSGRALGGEQYF.